This TCR beta chain was captured by sequencing in a study of low-dose radiotherapy and immunotherapy resistance in tumors. J gave up 5 bases and V 0 bases, and 7 bases lay outside the gene matches. This CDR3 has 15 amino acids. In germline, CDR1 is SQVTM, CDR2 ANQGSEA. This clonotype was picked up many times. Described time point: after trial treatment. This sample's treatment: LDRT plus nivolumab, ipilimumab, low-dose cyclophosphamide and aspirin (RACIN trial). The donors' regimen was nivolumab, ipilimumab, aspirin, low-dose cyclophosphamide and low-dose radiotherapy. Each patient who was eligible had an advanced solid tumor with no tumor-infiltrating lymphocytes. Covering alpha and beta chains, TRAV- and TRBV-specific primers were used for the first-strand cDNA. The authors amplified TCRs for 20 to 25 PCR cycles with a constant-region primer and a V-primer adapter. MiXCR, run by TCRdb on the reads, gives a single entry per CDR3 protein. The sample contains more than 90,000 distinct CDR3 sequences, more than 20% of which appear only once.

This clonotype was obtained from a male donor with prostate cancer. V and J are TRBV29-1 and TRBJ2-5, with 9 bases that match TRBD1. The sequenced sample was PBMCs, obtained after low-dose radiotherapy plus immunotherapy. CDR3 coding DNA: TGCAGCGTTGAAGATCTTCCCGGGACAGGGGAGACCCAGTACTTC. Its protein product is CSVEDLPGTGETQYF.